These T cell receptor beta chains were read from a single sample in a study of T cell repertoires in cytomegalovirus infection. From the reads, TCRdb called clonotypes with MiXCR, one entry per CDR3 protein. The sample yields 740,000 or so distinct CDR3 sequences, less than 40% seen once. The sequenced material came from PBMCs. The receptors originated from a human donor in good health (CMV status not recorded). Some clones in this sample may be carry-over from other donors' samples. Both conserved end residues are part of each CDR3. A D gene is named only where the DNA matches it firmly. A row's size may be missing; if present it is once, few, many or a size class.

V: TRBV9; J: TRBJ1-1; length: 17; size: NA; D: NA; DNA: TGTGCCAGCAGCGTAGAGAAGGGGGGACCGATGAACACTGAAGCTTTCTTT; CDR3: CASSVEKGGPMNTEAFF
V: TRBV7-2; J: TRBJ2-5; length: 11; size: many; D: NA; DNA: TGTGCCAGCAGCTCAAAAGAGACCCAGTACTTC; CDR3: CASSSKETQYF
V: TRBV6-1; J: TRBJ1-5; length: 15; size: NA; D: NA; DNA: TGTGCCAGCAGCGAAACTGTGTCAATAAATCAGCCCCAGCATTTT; CDR3: CASSETVSINQPQHF
V: TRBV12-3/TRBV12-4; J: TRBJ2-1; length: 14; size: NA; D: TRBD2; DNA: TGTGCCAGCACCCAGCGGGAGTCGCACAATGAGCAGTTCTTC; CDR3: CASTQRESHNEQFF
V: TRBV7-9; J: TRBJ2-1; length: 15; size: NA; D: TRBD2; DNA: TGTGCCAGCCGCAGCGGGGCCACCAAGAACAATGAGCAGTTCTTC; CDR3: CASRSGATKNNEQFF
V: TRBV27; J: TRBJ1-3; length: 13; size: NA; D: NA; DNA: TGTGCCAGCAGTTCCCCGGCTGGAAACACCATATATTTT; CDR3: CASSSPAGNTIYF
V: TRBV4-1; J: TRBJ1-4; length: 17; size: NA; D: TRBD1; DNA: TGCGCCAGCAGCCAAGAGCACAGGGGTCGAACTAATGAAAAACTGTTTTTT; CDR3: CASSQEHRGRTNEKLFF
V: TRBV9; J: TRBJ2-1; length: 15; size: NA; D: NA; DNA: TGTGCCAGCAGCGTAGTGGGTCAGAGCTACAATGAGCAGTTCTTC; CDR3: CASSVVGQSYNEQFF
V: TRBV28; J: TRBJ1-5; length: 14; size: NA; D: NA; DNA: TGTGCCAGCAGTTTATTCCAGCCAGATCAGCCCCAGCATTTT; CDR3: CASSLFQPDQPQHF
V: TRBV7-6; J: TRBJ1-4; length: 13; size: once; D: TRBD1; DNA: TGTGCCAGCTGCTTACAGGGGGTTTGGGACCAGGTTTTT; CDR3: CASCLQGVWDQVF
V: TRBV20-1; J: TRBJ2-5; length: 17; size: NA; D: TRBD2; DNA: TGCAGTGCTAGCTCCCTAGCGGGGGCATGGGTTCAAGAGACCCAGTACTTC; CDR3: CSASSLAGAWVQETQYF
V: TRBV27; J: TRBJ1-1; length: 14; size: many; D: TRBD1; DNA: TGTGCCAGCAGTTTATACTTCGGACAGGGGGAAGCTTTCTTT; CDR3: CASSLYFGQGEAFF
V: TRBV7-6; J: TRBJ1-5; length: 16; size: NA; D: TRBD1; DNA: TGTGCCAGCAGCCGGACAGGCGGAGGTATTAGCCAGCCCCAGCATTTT; CDR3: CASSRTGGGISQPQHF
V: TRBV7-9; J: TRBJ1-3; length: 16; size: few; D: NA; DNA: TGTGCCAGCAGCTTATTAGGGGGTGGCCGACCAAACACCATATATTTT; CDR3: CASSLLGGGRPNTIYF
V: TRBV4-2; J: TRBJ2-2; length: 18; size: many; D: TRBD2; DNA: TGTGCCAGCAGCACCCGACTAGCGGGAGGGACGAACACCGGGGAGCTGTTTTTT; CDR3: CASSTRLAGGTNTGELFF
V: TRBV30; J: TRBJ2-1; length: 14; size: NA; D: NA; DNA: TGTGCCTGGGGGGGCGGGTATCCGCAGGTGGCCCAGTTCTTC; CDR3: CAWGGGYPQVAQFF
V: TRBV6-5; J: TRBJ2-3; length: 15; size: NA; D: NA; DNA: TGTGCCAGCAGCACCCACCCGGTTGGCGCAGATACGCAGTATTTT; CDR3: CASSTHPVGADTQYF
V: TRBV7-2; J: TRBJ2-1; length: 22; size: NA; D: TRBD2; DNA: TGTGCCAGCAGCTTAAGGGGATCTGGGCTAGCGGGAGTCAACTCCAGGTACAATGAGCAGTTCTTC; CDR3: CASSLRGSGLAGVNSRYNEQFF
V: TRBV12-3/TRBV12-4; J: TRBJ1-2; length: 14; size: few; D: NA; DNA: TGTGCCAGCTGGGGGCAGGTCTCTAACTATGGCTACACCTTC; CDR3: CASWGQVSNYGYTF
V: TRBV5-1; J: TRBJ1-2; length: 14; size: many; D: NA; DNA: TGCGCCAGCAGCTTGGCTGATGGGAACTATGGCTACACCTTC; CDR3: CASSLADGNYGYTF
V: TRBV11-2; J: TRBJ2-3; length: 14; size: many; D: TRBD2; DNA: TGTGCCAGCAGCTTTCGACCGGGACTAGTTACGCAGTATTTT; CDR3: CASSFRPGLVTQYF
V: TRBV7-9; J: TRBJ1-3; length: 16; size: few; D: NA; DNA: TGTGCCAGCAGCCCCGGACAGTTTCTTCCTGGAAACACCATATATTTT; CDR3: CASSPGQFLPGNTIYF
V: TRBV11-1; J: TRBJ2-6; length: 18; size: NA; D: NA; DNA: TGTGCCATCAGCCTCCCTATACAGGGTCCCAACGGGGCCAACGTCCTGACTTTC; CDR3: CAISLPIQGPNGANVLTF
V: TRBV27; J: TRBJ1-1; length: 14; size: NA; D: NA; DNA: TGTGCCAGCAGTTTAAGACAGCCCAACACTGAAGCTTTCTTT; CDR3: CASSLRQPNTEAFF
V: TRBV20-1; J: TRBJ1-1; length: 17; size: NA; D: NA; DNA: TGCAGTGCTAGAGATGGCCGGAAGGGGAGTTTGAACACTGAAGCTTTCTTT; CDR3: CSARDGRKGSLNTEAFF
V: TRBV7-9; J: TRBJ2-5; length: 14; size: few; D: TRBD2; DNA: TGTGCCAGCGGAATTTCGGGGGGAGTGGAGACCCAGTACTTC; CDR3: CASGISGGVETQYF
V: TRBV28; J: TRBJ2-7; length: 14; size: once; D: NA; DNA: TGTGCCAGCAGTTTAGTTAGCTTTAAGTACGAGCAGTACTTC; CDR3: CASSLVSFKYEQYF
V: TRBV4-1; J: TRBJ1-2; length: 16; size: NA; D: NA; DNA: TGCGCCAGCAGCCAAGTGACAGGTGGAGGAAACTATGGCTACACCTTC; CDR3: CASSQVTGGGNYGYTF
V: TRBV7-8; J: TRBJ1-1; length: 17; size: few; D: NA; DNA: TGTGCCAGCAGCTTGGGAGGGACTTTAACGAGGAACACTGAAGCTTTCTTT; CDR3: CASSLGGTLTRNTEAFF
V: TRBV29-1; J: TRBJ2-5; length: 13; size: NA; D: NA; DNA: TGCAGCGTTGGAGTCGGGACTTGGGAGACCCAGTACTTC; CDR3: CSVGVGTWETQYF
V: TRBV20-1; J: TRBJ1-5; length: 12; size: NA; D: NA; DNA: TGCAGTGCCCGAGGGACCGGTCAGCCCCAGCATTTT; CDR3: CSARGTGQPQHF
V: TRBV28; J: TRBJ1-4; length: 17; size: NA; D: TRBD1; DNA: TGTGCCAGCAGTTTGTCACAGGGGTTTGCAACTAATGAAAAACTGTTTTTT; CDR3: CASSLSQGFATNEKLFF
V: TRBV28; J: TRBJ1-5; length: 11; size: few; D: NA; DNA: TGTGCCAGCAGTTCCGATCAGCCCCAGCATTTT; CDR3: CASSSDQPQHF
V: TRBV15; J: TRBJ2-6; length: 24; size: NA; D: NA; DNA: TGTGCCACCAGCAGAGATTGGGTACGGACCGAATCGCGCCCAAGCATCTCTGGGGCCAACGTCCTGACTTTC; CDR3: CATSRDWVRTESRPSISGANVLTF
V: TRBV28; J: TRBJ1-6; length: 13; size: few; D: NA; DNA: TGTGCCAGCAGTGTACAGATCCAATCACCCCTCCACTTT; CDR3: CASSVQIQSPLHF
V: TRBV20-1; J: TRBJ1-6; length: 14; size: NA; D: NA; DNA: TGCAGTGCTAGGGACCAGGGAGATAGGTCACCCCTCCACTTT; CDR3: CSARDQGDRSPLHF
V: TRBV7-9; J: TRBJ1-3; length: 12; size: once; D: NA; DNA: TGTGCCAGCAGCAATGATAGAAGCACCATATATTTT; CDR3: CASSNDRSTIYF
V: TRBV7-2; J: TRBJ2-4; length: 16; size: NA; D: TRBD2; DNA: TGTGCCAGCAGCTTGACTAGCGGACTAGCCAAAAACATTCAGTACTTC; CDR3: CASSLTSGLAKNIQYF
V: TRBV7-9; J: TRBJ1-1; length: 14; size: many; D: NA; DNA: TGTGCCAGCAGCTTATTAAGAGTTACAGGGGAAGCTTTCTTT; CDR3: CASSLLRVTGEAFF
V: TRBV7-9; J: TRBJ1-1; length: 14; size: few; D: NA; DNA: TGTGCCAGCAGCTCCAGGGATATGAACACTGAAGCTTTCTTT; CDR3: CASSSRDMNTEAFF
V: TRBV7-7; J: TRBJ2-3; length: 14; size: NA; D: NA; DNA: TGCGCCAGCAGCCAAGGCCGGGTTGAAGAGACGCAGTATTTT; CDR3: CASSQGRVEETQYF
V: TRBV6-1; J: TRBJ1-5; length: 13; size: few; D: NA; DNA: TGTGCCAGCAGCGGACACAACAATCAGCCCCAGCATTTT; CDR3: CASSGHNNQPQHF
V: TRBV19; J: TRBJ1-4; length: 12; size: NA; D: NA; DNA: TGTGCCAGTAGTTCGCGGACAGAAAAACTGTTTTTT; CDR3: CASSSRTEKLFF
V: TRBV12-3/TRBV12-4; J: TRBJ1-1; length: 15; size: few; D: TRBD1; DNA: TGTGCCAGCGGATGGGACAGGGGGACGGGCACTGAAGCTTTCTTT; CDR3: CASGWDRGTGTEAFF
V: TRBV7-8; J: TRBJ1-4; length: 17; size: many; D: TRBD1; DNA: TGTGCCAGCAGCTTAGCGTTGGGGACAGGAGCTAATGAAAAACTGTTTTTT; CDR3: CASSLALGTGANEKLFF
V: TRBV5-6; J: TRBJ1-5; length: 14; size: few; D: NA; DNA: TGTGCCAGCAGCTTTGGGCAGGGAGTTCAGCCCCAGCATTTT; CDR3: CASSFGQGVQPQHF
V: TRBV12-3/TRBV12-4; J: TRBJ1-1; length: 15; size: NA; D: NA; DNA: TGTGCCAGCAGTTTACATGGTAGGGCATACACTGAAGCTTTCTTT; CDR3: CASSLHGRAYTEAFF
V: TRBV20-1; J: TRBJ1-1; length: 15; size: NA; D: NA; DNA: TGCAGTGCTAGAGATGTTCGACACCTGAACACTGAAGCTTTCTTT; CDR3: CSARDVRHLNTEAFF
V: TRBV28; J: TRBJ2-7; length: 15; size: NA; D: TRBD1; DNA: TGTGACAGCAGCCAATGGGGACAGGGCCCCTACGAGCAGTACTTC; CDR3: CDSSQWGQGPYEQYF
V: TRBV10-3; J: TRBJ2-2; length: 15; size: once; D: NA; DNA: TGTGCCATCAGCCCCGGGGGCTTGAACACCGGGGAGCTGTTTTTT; CDR3: CAISPGGLNTGELFF
V: TRBV28; J: TRBJ1-6; length: 16; size: NA; D: NA; DNA: TGTGCCAGCAGTTTACCCCAGGACGCCGACAGATCACCCCTCCACTTT; CDR3: CASSLPQDADRSPLHF
V: TRBV19; J: TRBJ1-5; length: 14; size: few; D: TRBD1; DNA: TGTGCCACCCGGACAGGGCTGTACAATCAGCCCCAGCATTTT; CDR3: CATRTGLYNQPQHF